The 20 T cell receptor beta chains in this list originate from one sample, sequenced in a study of persistence of HIV-infected CD4 T cells. Their recognized antigens are unknown. This was the immunoSEQ version 4 assay in survey mode. Using immunoSEQ multiplex PCR, the repertoire was profiled, and TCRdb retains in-frame clones only, with some absent. The table includes 15,000 to 20,000 clones, approximately 64% detected once. The stimulus was lysate of CMV-infected fibroblasts, 9 to 10 ug/mL. Sorting of responding CD4+ T cells relied on upregulated CD40 ligand together with CD69. The sample was CD4+ T cells sorted from PBMCs after approximately 20-hour stimulation, taken from a patient who received antiretroviral therapy. The receptors here all came from an adult woman with HIV who was CMV-seropositive.

CDR3 nucleotides: TGTGCCAGCAGGCGGACAGGGGGCTACGAGCAGTACTTC. Amino acids: CASRRTGGYEQYF. The V and J genes are TRBV11-2 and TRBJ2-7; TRBD1 matches at 10 bases. CDR3 length equals 13 residues. V trimming: 6 bases; J trimming: 3 bases; junction bases outside the gene matches: 2. The germline V gene has CDR1 SGHAT and CDR2 FQNNGV.

The rearrangement links TRBV5-6 to TRBJ2-7; D is ambiguous. The V gene lost 4 bases and the J gene lost 7 bases, with 18 bases spanning the gap. Germline CDR1 and CDR2: SGHDT and YYEEEE. The CDR3 runs to 14 residues. The CDR3 spells CASSPVGRPQEQYF. In DNA form, the CDR3 reads TGTGCCAGCAGCCCGGTAGGCAGGCCCCAGGAGCAGTACTTC.

This clone ranks as medium-sized. The chain has TRBV3-1 (or the pseudogene TRBV3-2) and TRBJ1-1; D ambiguous. The germline V and J ends were trimmed by 4 bases and 0 bases, with 6 bases remaining between them. This CDR3 is 13 amino acids long. CDR1 is LGHDT and CDR2 is YNNKEL in the germline V gene (reference sequence). CDR3 region: CASSLVLNTEAFF. The CDR3 coding sequence is TGTGCCAGCAGCCTCGTATTGAACACTGAAGCTTTCTTT.

The chain's CDR3 is CASSGASGGQNNEQFF. The DNA of the CDR3 is TGTGCCAGCAGCGGCGCGAGCGGGGGGCAGAACAATGAGCAGTTCTTC. The chain carries TRBV9 and TRBJ2-1, with TRBD2 matching over 9 bases. The V gene's germline CDR1 is SGDLS and CDR2 YYNGEE. V lost 3 bases and J lost 5; bases outside the gene matches: 9. The CDR3 consists of 16 residues.

The chain uses TRBV19 and TRBJ1-4; 8 nucleotides match TRBD1. CDR1 is LNHDA, CDR2 SQIVND, per germline (reference sequence). Unmatched junction bases numbered 2, after V lost 1 base and J lost 4 bases. The CDR3 is 15 residues long. Here the CDR3 DNA reads TGTGCCAGTAGTATAGGGACAGGGAATAATGAAAAACTGTTTTTT. This translates into CASSIGTGNNEKLFF.

The rearrangement links TRBV5-1 to TRBJ2-3; 10 bases align to TRBD1. Germline V gene sequence: CDR1 SGHRS, CDR2 YFSETQ. Trimming took 2 bases from V and 1 from J; bases not matched to a gene: 1. The CDR3 sequence is 15 residues long. The DNA of the CDR3 is TGCGCCAGCAGCTTTGGACAGGGGGGCACAGATACGCAGTATTTT. Its protein is CASSFGQGGTDTQYF.

Turning to this clone: In the same sample, other DNA sequences code for this CDR3. The chain links TRBV7-3 to TRBJ1-5, with no clear D. CDR3 length: 13 residues. V shed 5 bases and J shed 1 base, with 6 bases lying between them. CDR1 and CDR2 from the germline V gene are SGHTA and FQGTGA. The CDR3 here is CASSPDSNQPQHF. The CDR3 DNA reads TGTGCCAGCAGCCCGGACAGCAATCAGCCCCAGCATTTT.

The chain links TRBV10-2 to TRBJ1-1; a possible D gene is TRBD1 (5 bases). The V gene's germline CDR1 is WSHSY and CDR2 SAAADI. This CDR3 comprises 15 residues. Trimming removed 8 bases at V and 3 bases at J, with 19 bases between. The CDR3 DNA reads as TGCGCCAGCCACCTAGGGGCCCTGGGGGACACTGAAGCTTTCTTT. Translated, it gives CASHLGALGDTEAFF.

The chain has TRBV29-1 and TRBJ1-3; no clear D. V was shortened by 7 bases and J by 0 bases, with 13 bases between the two germline ends. The length of the CDR3 is 14 residues. Germline V CDR1 and CDR2: SQVTM, ANQGSEA. The CDR3 DNA reads TGCAGCGCGTCACCGGGCCTCTCTGGAAACACCATATATTTT. Translated, it gives CSASPGLSGNTIYF.

This sequence joins TRBV5-5 and TRBJ2-5; 9 nucleotides align to TRBD1. Looked up from germline, CDR1 is SGHKS and CDR2 is YYEKEE (reference sequence). V shed 3 bases and J 5 bases; nucleotides not matched to a gene: 11. The CDR3 runs to 16 residues. The CDR3 DNA is TGTGCCAGCAGCTCTTTACCGGGACAGGGTCGCGAGACCCAGTACTTC. It specifies CASSSLPGQGRETQYF.

The sample holds one count of this clone. V is TRBV7-3 and J is TRBJ2-1, with no clear D. Trimming removed 5 bases from V and 7 bases from J, with 12 bases in between. The CDR3 contains 13 residues. Germline loops: CDR1 SGHTA, CDR2 FQGTGA. This CDR3 reads CASSLEVNNEQFF. CDR3 nucleotide sequence: TGTGCCAGCAGCCTCGAGGTAAATAATGAGCAGTTCTTC.

The chain employs TRBV5-1 and TRBJ2-1; TRBD2 agrees at 11 bases. Germline trimming cut 3 bases from V and 3 bases from J; bases unmatched to any gene: 5. Germline V gene sequence: CDR1 SGHRS, CDR2 YFSETQ. The CDR3 has 16 residues. The CDR3 is CASSSGLAGGYNEQFF. The CDR3 DNA is TGCGCCAGCAGCTCCGGACTAGCGGGCGGCTACAATGAGCAGTTCTTC.

Comments on this clone: In the same sample, other DNA sequences code for this CDR3. The chain recombines TRBV7-2 with TRBJ2-2, with D perhaps given as TRBD1 or TRBD2 (5 bases each). Germline assignment: CDR1 SGHTA and CDR2 FQGNSA. The CDR3 has 16 residues. V gave up 1 base and J gave up 1 base, with 10 bases separating them. The CDR3 loop is CASSLVGAGNTGELFF. The CDR3 bases are TGTGCCAGCAGCTTAGTCGGGGCCGGGAACACCGGGGAGCTGTTTTTT.

The chain links TRBV6-5 to TRBJ2-2; 13 nucleotides line up with TRBD2. This CDR3 spans 15 amino acids. V was clipped by 4 bases and J by 9 bases; unmatched bases: 5. The germline gives CDR1 MNHEY, CDR2 SVGAGI. CDR3 residues: CASSLTSGGARELFF. The CDR3 coding sequence is TGTGCCAGCAGTTTAACTAGCGGGGGGGCCAGGGAGCTGTTTTTT.

This sequence joins TRBV9 and TRBJ1-1; D is perhaps TRBD1 (5 bases). This CDR3 region has 13 residues. V dropped 1 base and J dropped 1 base, with 5 bases sitting between them. Germline CDR1 reads SGDLS; CDR2 reads YYNGEE. This chain's CDR3 is CASSVQGNTEAFF. CDR3 in DNA: TGTGCCAGCAGCGTACAGGGGAACACTGAAGCTTTCTTT.

The chain has TRBV25-1 and TRBJ2-5, with 7 bases that match TRBD2. The junction had 9 bases not matched to a gene; V was cut back by 8 bases and J by 3 bases. Germline values: CDR1 MGHDK, CDR2 SYGVNS. This CDR3 is built from 14 residues. In nucleotides, the CDR3 is TGTGCCAGCTCTGGGTGGGGGGGAAAAGAGACCCAGTACTTC. Amino acid sequence: CASSGWGGKETQYF. The whole variable domain, filled in from reference TRBV25-1 and TRBJ2-5, reads EADIYQTPRYLVIGTGKKITLECSQTMGHDKMYWYQQDPGMELHLIHYSYGVNSTEKGDLSSESTVSRIRTEHFPLTLESARPSHTSQYLCASSGWGGKETQYFGPGTRLLVL.

The rearrangement joins TRBV6-5 to TRBJ1-6; 9 bases fit TRBD1. The germline V gene has CDR1 MNHEY and CDR2 SVGAGI. The CDR3 is 14 amino acids. V gave up 4 bases and J gave up 8 bases; unmatched junction bases: 3. Here the CDR3 reads CASSWTGVDSPLHF. For the CDR3, the DNA is TGTGCCAGCAGTTGGACAGGGGTAGATTCACCCCTCCACTTT.

This rearrangement joins TRBV5-1 to TRBJ1-2; no definite D call. From germline, CDR1 is SGHRS and CDR2 YFSETQ. This CDR3 comprises 14 residues. The V and J ends lost 0 bases and 6 bases respectively, with 12 bases between them. The CDR3 is CASSLAPELHGYTF. In DNA, the CDR3 is TGCGCCAGCAGCTTGGCCCCGGAACTACATGGCTACACCTTC.

This chain connects TRBV27 to TRBJ1-1; 7 nucleotides align to TRBD1. Germline V gene data show CDR1 as MNHEY and CDR2 as SMNVEV (reference sequence). The CDR3 covers 13 residues. The V and J ends lost 7 bases and 0 bases, in that order; junction bases with no gene match: 2. CDR3 residues: CASMDRLNTEAFF. CDR3 bases: TGTGCCAGCATGGACAGGTTGAACACTGAAGCTTTCTTT.

The chain couples TRBV9 to TRBJ1-6; 8 nucleotides line up with TRBD1. CDR3 length equals 15 residues. The J segment lost 6 bases and the V segment lost 4 bases, leaving 6 bases of the junction unmatched. CDR1 is SGDLS, CDR2 YYNGEE, per germline. CDR3 region: CASSTWTGPNSPLHF. CDR3 nucleotides: TGTGCCAGCAGCACTTGGACAGGGCCTAATTCACCCCTCCACTTT. The full variable domain, in which reference TRBV9 and TRBJ1-6 provide the parts outside the CDR3, is DSGVTQTPKHLITATGQRVTLRCSPRSGDLSVYWYQQSLDQGLQFLIQYYNGEERAKGNILERFSAQQFPDLHSELNLSSLELGDSALYFCASSTWTGPNSPLHFGNGTRLTVT.